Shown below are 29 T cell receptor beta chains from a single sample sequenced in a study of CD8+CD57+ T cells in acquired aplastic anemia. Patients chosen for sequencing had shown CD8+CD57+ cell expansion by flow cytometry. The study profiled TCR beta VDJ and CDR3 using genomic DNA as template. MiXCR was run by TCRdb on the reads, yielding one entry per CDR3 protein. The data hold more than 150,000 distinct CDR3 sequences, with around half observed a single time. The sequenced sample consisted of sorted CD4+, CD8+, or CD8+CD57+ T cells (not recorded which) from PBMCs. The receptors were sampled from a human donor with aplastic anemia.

In nucleotides, the CDR3 is TGCGCCAGCAGCCAAGTCTCATCCAACTATGGCTACACCTTC. It specifies CASSQVSSNYGYTF. This chain joins TRBV4-1 and TRBJ1-2; D unresolved. This CDR3 has 14 amino acids. CDR1 is MGHRA and CDR2 is YSYEKL in the germline V gene. The ends were cut back, 1 base at V and 2 bases at J, with 8 bases in the middle.

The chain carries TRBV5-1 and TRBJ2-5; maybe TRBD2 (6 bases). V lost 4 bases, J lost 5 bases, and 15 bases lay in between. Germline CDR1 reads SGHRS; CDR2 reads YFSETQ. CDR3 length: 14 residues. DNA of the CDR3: TGCGCCAGCAGCAGAGGGACTCCAGGGGAGACCCAGTACTTC. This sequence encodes CASSRGTPGETQYF. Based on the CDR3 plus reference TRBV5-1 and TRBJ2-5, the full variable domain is KAGVTQTPRYLIKTRGQQVTLSCSPISGHRSVSWYQQTPGQGLQFLFEYFSETQRNKGNFPGRFSGRQFSNSRSEMNVSTLELGDSALYLCASSRGTPGETQYFGPGTRLLVL.

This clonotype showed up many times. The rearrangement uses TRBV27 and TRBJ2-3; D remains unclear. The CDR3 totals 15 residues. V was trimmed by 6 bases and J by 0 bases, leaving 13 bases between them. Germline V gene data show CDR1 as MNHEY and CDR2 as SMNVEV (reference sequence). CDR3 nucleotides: TGTGCCAGCAGGTCGGCTAACCCTAGCACAGATACGCAGTATTTT. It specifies CASRSANPSTDTQYF.

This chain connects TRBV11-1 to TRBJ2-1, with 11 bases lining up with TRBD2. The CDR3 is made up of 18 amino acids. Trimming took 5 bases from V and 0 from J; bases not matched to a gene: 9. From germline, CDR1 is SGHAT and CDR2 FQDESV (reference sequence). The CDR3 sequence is CASSVTSGAWSSYNEQFF. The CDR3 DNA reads TGTGCCAGCAGCGTGACTAGCGGGGCCTGGAGCTCCTACAATGAGCAGTTCTTC.

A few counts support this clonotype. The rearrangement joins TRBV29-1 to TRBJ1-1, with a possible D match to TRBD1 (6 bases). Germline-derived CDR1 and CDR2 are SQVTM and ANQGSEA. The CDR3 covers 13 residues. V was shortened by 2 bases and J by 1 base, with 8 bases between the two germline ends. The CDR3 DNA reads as TGCAGCGTTGAACAGGGGACGAACACTGAAGCTTTCTTT. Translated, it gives CSVEQGTNTEAFF.

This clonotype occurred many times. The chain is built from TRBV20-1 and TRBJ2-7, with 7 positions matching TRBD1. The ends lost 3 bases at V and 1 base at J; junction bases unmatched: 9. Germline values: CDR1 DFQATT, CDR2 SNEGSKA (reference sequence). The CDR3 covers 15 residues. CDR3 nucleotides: TGCAGTGCTAGTCCCACCCGGGGACAGTCCTACGAGCAGTACTTC. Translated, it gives CSASPTRGQSYEQYF.

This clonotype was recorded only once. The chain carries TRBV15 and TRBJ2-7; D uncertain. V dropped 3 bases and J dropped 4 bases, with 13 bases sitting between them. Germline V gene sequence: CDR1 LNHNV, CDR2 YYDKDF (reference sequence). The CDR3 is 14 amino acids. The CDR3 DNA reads TGTGCCACCAGCAGTGCGTTCTCCAGGTACGAGCAGTACTTC. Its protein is CATSSAFSRYEQYF.

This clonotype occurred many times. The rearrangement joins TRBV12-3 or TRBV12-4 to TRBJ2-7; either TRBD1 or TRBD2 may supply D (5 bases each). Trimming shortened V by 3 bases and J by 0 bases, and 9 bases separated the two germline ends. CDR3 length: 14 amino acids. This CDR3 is CASSFGTASYEQYF. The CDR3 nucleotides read TGTGCCAGCAGTTTCGGGACGGCCTCCTACGAGCAGTACTTC.

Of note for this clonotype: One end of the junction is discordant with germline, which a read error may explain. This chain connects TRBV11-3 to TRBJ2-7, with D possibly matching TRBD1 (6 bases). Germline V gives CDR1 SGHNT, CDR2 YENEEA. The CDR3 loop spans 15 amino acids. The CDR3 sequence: CARSLQQGGFYEQYF. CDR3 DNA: TGTGCCCGCAGCTTACAACAGGGTGGATTCTACGAGCAGTACTTC.

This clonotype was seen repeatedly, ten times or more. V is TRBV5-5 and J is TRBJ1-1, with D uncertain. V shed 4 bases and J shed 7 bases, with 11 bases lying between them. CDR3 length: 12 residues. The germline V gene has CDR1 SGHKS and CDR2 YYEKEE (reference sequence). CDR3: CASSAGYFEAFF. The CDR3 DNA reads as TGTGCCAGCAGCGCCGGGTATTTTGAAGCTTTCTTT.

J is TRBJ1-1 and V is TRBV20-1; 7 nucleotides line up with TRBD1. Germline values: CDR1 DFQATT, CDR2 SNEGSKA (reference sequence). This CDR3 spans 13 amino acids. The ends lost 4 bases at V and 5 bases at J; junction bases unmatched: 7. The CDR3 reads CSANLEGATEAFF. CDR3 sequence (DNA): TGCAGTGCTAACCTTGAGGGGGCGACTGAAGCTTTCTTT.

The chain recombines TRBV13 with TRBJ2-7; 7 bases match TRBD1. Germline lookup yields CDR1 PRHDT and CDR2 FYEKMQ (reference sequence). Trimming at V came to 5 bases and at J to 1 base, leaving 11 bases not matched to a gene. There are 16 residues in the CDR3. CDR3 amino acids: CASSLVYTGVSYEQYF. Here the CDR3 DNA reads TGTGCCAGCAGCCTCGTTTACACAGGGGTGTCCTACGAGCAGTACTTC.

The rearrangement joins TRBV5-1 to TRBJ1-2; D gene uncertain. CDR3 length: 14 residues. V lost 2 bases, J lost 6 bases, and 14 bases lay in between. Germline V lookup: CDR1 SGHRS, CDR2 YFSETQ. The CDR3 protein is CASSFEQSLNGYTF. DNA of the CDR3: TGCGCCAGCAGCTTCGAGCAGAGTCTGAATGGCTACACCTTC.

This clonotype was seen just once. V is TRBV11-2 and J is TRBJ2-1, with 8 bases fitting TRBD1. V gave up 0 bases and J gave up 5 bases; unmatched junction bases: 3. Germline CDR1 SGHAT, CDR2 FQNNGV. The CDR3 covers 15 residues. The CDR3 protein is CASSLEGQVDNEQFF. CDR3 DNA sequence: TGTGCCAGCAGCTTAGAGGGACAGGTGGACAATGAGCAGTTCTTC. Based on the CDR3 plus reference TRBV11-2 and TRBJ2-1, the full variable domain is EAGVAQSPRYKIIEKRQSVAFWCNPISGHATLYWYQQILGQGPKLLIQFQNNGVVDDSQLPKDRFSAERLKGVDSTLKIQPAKLEDSAVYLCASSLEGQVDNEQFFGPGTRLTVL.

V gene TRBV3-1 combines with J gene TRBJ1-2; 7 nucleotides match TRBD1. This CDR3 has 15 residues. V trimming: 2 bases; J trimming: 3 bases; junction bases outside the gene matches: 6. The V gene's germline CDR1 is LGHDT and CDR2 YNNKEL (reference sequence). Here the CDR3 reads CASSQPGQLDYGYTF. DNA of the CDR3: TGTGCCAGCAGCCAACCGGGACAGCTGGACTATGGCTACACCTTC.

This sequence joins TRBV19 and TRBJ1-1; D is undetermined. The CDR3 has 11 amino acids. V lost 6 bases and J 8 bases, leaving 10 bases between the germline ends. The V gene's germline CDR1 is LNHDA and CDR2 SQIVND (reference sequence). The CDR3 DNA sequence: TGTGCCAGTAGGAAAGGACGGGAAGCTTTCTTT. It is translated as CASRKGREAFF.

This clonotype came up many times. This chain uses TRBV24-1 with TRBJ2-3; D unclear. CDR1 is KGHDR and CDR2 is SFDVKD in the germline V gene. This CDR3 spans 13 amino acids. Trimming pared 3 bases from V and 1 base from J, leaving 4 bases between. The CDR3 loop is CATSDPRTDTQYF. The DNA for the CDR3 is TGTGCCACCAGTGATCCACGCACAGATACGCAGTATTTT.

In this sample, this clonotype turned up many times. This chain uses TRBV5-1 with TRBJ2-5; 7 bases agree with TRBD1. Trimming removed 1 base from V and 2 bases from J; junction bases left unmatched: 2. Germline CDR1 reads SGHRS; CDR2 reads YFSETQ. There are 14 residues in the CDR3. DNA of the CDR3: TGCGCCAGCAGCTTGAGGGGGCGGCAAGAGACCCAGTACTTC. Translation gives CASSLRGRQETQYF.

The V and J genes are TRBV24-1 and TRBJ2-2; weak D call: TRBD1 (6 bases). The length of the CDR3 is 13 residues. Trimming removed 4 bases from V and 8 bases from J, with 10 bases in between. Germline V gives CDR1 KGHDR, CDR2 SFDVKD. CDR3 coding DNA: TGTGCCACCAGTGAAAAACAGGGAGGGGAGCTGTTTTTT. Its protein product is CATSEKQGGELFF.

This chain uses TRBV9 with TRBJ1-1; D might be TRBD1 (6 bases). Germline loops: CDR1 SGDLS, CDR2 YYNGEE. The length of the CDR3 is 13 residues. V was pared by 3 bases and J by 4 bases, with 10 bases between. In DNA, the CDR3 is TGTGCCAGCAGCGCTACAGGGCGCACTGAAGCTTTCTTT. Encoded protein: CASSATGRTEAFF. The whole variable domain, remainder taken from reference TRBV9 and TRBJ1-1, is DSGVTQTPKHLITATGQRVTLRCSPRSGDLSVYWYQQSLDQGLQFLIQYYNGEERAKGNILERFSAQQFPDLHSELNLSSLELGDSALYFCASSATGRTEAFFGQGTRLTVV.

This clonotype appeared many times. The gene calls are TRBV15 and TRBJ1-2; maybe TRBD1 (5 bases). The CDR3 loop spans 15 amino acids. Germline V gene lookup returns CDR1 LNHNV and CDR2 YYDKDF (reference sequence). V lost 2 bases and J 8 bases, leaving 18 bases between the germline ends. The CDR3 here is CATSRPPSGLGGYTF. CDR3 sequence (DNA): TGTGCCACCAGCAGACCCCCCTCAGGGTTGGGGGGCTACACCTTC.

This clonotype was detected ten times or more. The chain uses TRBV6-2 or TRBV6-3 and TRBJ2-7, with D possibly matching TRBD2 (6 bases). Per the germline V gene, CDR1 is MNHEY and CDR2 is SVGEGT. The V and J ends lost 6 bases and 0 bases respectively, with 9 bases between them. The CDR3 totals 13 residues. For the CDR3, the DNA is TGTGCCAGCAGGCGGGACTCCTCCTACGAGCAGTACTTC. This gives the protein CASRRDSSYEQYF.

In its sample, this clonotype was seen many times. The CDR3 sequence: CASSIRGDGYTF. The CDR3 coding sequence is TGTGCCAGTAGTATCCGGGGTGACGGCTACACCTTC. The chain employs TRBV19 and TRBJ1-2; D is uncertain. The CDR3 consists of 12 residues. Germline CDR1 is LNHDA and CDR2 is SQIVND (reference sequence). The germline V and J ends were trimmed by 3 bases and 8 bases, with 10 bases remaining between them. The whole variable domain, remainder taken from reference TRBV19 and TRBJ1-2, is DGGITQSPKYLFRKEGQNVTLSCEQNLNHDAMYWYRQDPGQGLRLIYYSQIVNDFQKGDIAEGYSVSREKKESFPLTVTSAQKNPTAFYLCASSIRGDGYTFGSGTRLTVV.

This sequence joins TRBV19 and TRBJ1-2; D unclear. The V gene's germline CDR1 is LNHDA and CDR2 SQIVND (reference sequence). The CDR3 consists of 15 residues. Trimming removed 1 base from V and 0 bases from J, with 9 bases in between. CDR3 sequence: CASSIGRGTNYGYTF. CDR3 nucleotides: TGTGCCAGTAGTATAGGGAGAGGGACTAACTATGGCTACACCTTC. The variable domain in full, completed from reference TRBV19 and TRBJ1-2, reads DGGITQSPKYLFRKEGQNVTLSCEQNLNHDAMYWYRQDPGQGLRLIYYSQIVNDFQKGDIAEGYSVSREKKESFPLTVTSAQKNPTAFYLCASSIGRGTNYGYTFGSGTRLTVV.

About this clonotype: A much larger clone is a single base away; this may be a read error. CDR3 protein: CASSLGQGGTLYEQYF. DNA for the CDR3: TGCGCCAGCAGCCTCGGACAGGGAGGGACTCTCTACGAGCAGTACTTC. This chain uses TRBV5-1 with TRBJ2-7; D is perhaps TRBD1 (8 bases). Trimming cost V 4 bases and J 3 bases, with 20 bases left between them. Germline V CDR1 and CDR2: SGHRS, YFSETQ. The CDR3 is 16 amino acids. The full variable domain, completed using reference TRBV5-1 and TRBJ2-7, is KAGVTQTPRYLIKTRGQQVTLSCSPISGHRSVSWYQQTPGQGLQFLFEYFSETQRNKGNFPGRFSGRQFSNSRSEMNVSTLELGDSALYLCASSLGQGGTLYEQYFGPGTRLTVT.

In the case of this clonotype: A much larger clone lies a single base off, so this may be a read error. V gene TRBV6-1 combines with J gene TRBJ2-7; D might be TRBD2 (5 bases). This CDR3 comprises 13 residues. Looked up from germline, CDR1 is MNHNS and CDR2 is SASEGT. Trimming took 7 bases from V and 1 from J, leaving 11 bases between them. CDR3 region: CASTPSHSYEQYV. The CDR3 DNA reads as TGTGCCAGCACCCCTAGCCATTCCTACGAGCAGTACGTC.

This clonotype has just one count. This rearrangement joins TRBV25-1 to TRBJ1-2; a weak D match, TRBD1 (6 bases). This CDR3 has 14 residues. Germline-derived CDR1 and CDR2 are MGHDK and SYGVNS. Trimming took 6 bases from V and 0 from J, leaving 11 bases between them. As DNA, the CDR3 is TGTGCCAGCAGGGCGACAGGTGCTAACTATGGCTACACCTTC. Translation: CASRATGANYGYTF.

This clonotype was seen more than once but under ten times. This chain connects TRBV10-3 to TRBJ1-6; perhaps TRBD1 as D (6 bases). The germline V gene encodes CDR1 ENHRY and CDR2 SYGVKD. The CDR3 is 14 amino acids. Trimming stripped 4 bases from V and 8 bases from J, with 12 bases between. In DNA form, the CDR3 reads TGTGCCATCAGTGGGCCCAGGGGACATTCACCCCTCCACTTT. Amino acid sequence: CAISGPRGHSPLHF.

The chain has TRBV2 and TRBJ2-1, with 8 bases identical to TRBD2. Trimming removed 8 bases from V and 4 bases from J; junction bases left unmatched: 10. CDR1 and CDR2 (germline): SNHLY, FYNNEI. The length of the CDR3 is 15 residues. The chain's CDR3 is CASARSGGGYNEQFF. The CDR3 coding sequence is TGTGCCAGCGCCAGAAGCGGGGGAGGTTACAATGAGCAGTTCTTC. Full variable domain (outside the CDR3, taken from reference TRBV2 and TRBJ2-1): EPEVTQTPSHQVTQMGQEVILRCVPISNHLYFYWYRQILGQKVEFLVSFYNNEISEKSEIFDDQFSVERPDGSNFTLKIRSTKLEDSAMYFCASARSGGGYNEQFFGPGTRLTVL.